This T cell receptor (beta chain) was obtained from a study of PD-L1 blockade in urothelial cancer. Overall study context: Patients initiated atezolizumab in 2014 at 1,200 mg intravenously every 3 weeks.

Time point described: pretreatment peripheral blood. The method was immunoSEQ multiplex PCR; TCRdb's version includes in-frame clones alone and lacks a portion of them. The sample gives about 43,000 clones, over 75% of which show up once; 15% to 20% is in the top ten. The trim removed 3 bases at V and 2 bases at J, leaving 7 bases unmatched. Looked up from germline, CDR1 is LNHNV and CDR2 is YYDKDF (reference sequence). The CDR3 is 16 amino acids. The sample consisted of PBMCs, taken around atezolizumab (anti-PD-L1) treatment. The chain joins TRBV15 to TRBJ2-5, with 9 nucleotides matching TRBD2. This sequence originates from a man aged 55 to 69 with urothelial cancer. CDR3 in DNA: TGTGCCACCAGCAGGGGGAGCGGGGGGTCTCAAGAGACCCAGTACTTC. Amino acid sequence: CATSRGSGGSQETQYF.